These T cell receptor beta chains were read from a single sample in a study. MiXCR was run by TCRdb on the 5' RACE reads, yielding one entry per CDR3 protein. The repertoire includes 30,000 to 40,000 distinct CDR3 sequences, 26% of them detected once, and roughly 4% sits in the top ten. The sequencing input was naive CD4+ T cells sorted from a lymph node. Source of these receptors: a female donor with breast cancer. Each CDR3 is given with its conserved first and last residue. Fields, in order: D gene, V gene, J gene, clone size, CDR3 protein, CDR3 DNA. The D gene is left open where the match is weak. Part of the rows lack a size; the others show once, few, many or a class for expanded clones.

d_gene: .
v_gene: TRBV3-1
j_gene: TRBJ2-5
abundance: few
CDR3aa: CASSHKITKETQYF
CDR3nt: TGTGCCAGCAGCCATAAGATTACCAAAGAGACCCAGTACTTC

d_gene: TRBD2
v_gene: TRBV7-2
j_gene: TRBJ2-3
abundance: few
CDR3aa: CASSFSGSTDTQYF
CDR3nt: TGTGCCAGCAGCTTTAGCGGGAGCACAGATACGCAGTATTTT

d_gene: .
v_gene: TRBV20-1
j_gene: TRBJ2-3
abundance: many
CDR3aa: CSATNRADTQYF
CDR3nt: TGCAGTGCTACCAACAGGGCAGATACGCAGTATTTT

d_gene: TRBD1
v_gene: TRBV7-3
j_gene: TRBJ2-3
abundance: .
CDR3aa: CASSLKGQGGYTDTQYF
CDR3nt: TGTGCCAGCAGCTTAAAAGGGCAAGGGGGCTACACAGATACGCAGTATTTT

d_gene: TRBD1
v_gene: TRBV2
j_gene: TRBJ1-2
abundance: .
CDR3aa: CASSEAMGQGDGYTF
CDR3nt: TGTGCCAGCAGTGAAGCGATGGGACAGGGGGATGGCTACACCTTC

d_gene: TRBD2
v_gene: TRBV5-1
j_gene: TRBJ2-1
abundance: .
CDR3aa: CASSPGLAGVVYNEQFF
CDR3nt: TGCGCCAGCAGCCCCGGACTAGCGGGGGTGGTATACAATGAGCAGTTCTTC

d_gene: TRBD2
v_gene: TRBV7-9
j_gene: TRBJ2-5
abundance: .
CDR3aa: CASSRGGETQYF
CDR3nt: TGTGCCAGCAGCCGCGGGGGAGAGACCCAGTACTTC

d_gene: .
v_gene: TRBV6-6
j_gene: TRBJ2-2
abundance: few
CDR3aa: CASSPGGAGELFF
CDR3nt: TGTGCCAGCAGCCCAGGGGGGGCCGGGGAGCTGTTTTTT

d_gene: .
v_gene: TRBV29-1
j_gene: TRBJ2-2
abundance: .
CDR3aa: CSVVGSGKLFF
CDR3nt: TGCAGCGTTGTGGGTTCCGGGAAGCTGTTTTTT

d_gene: TRBD1
v_gene: TRBV7-6
j_gene: TRBJ2-2
abundance: .
CDR3aa: CASSLFPPGQGTTGELFF
CDR3nt: TGTGCCAGCAGCTTATTCCCGCCGGGACAGGGAACGACCGGGGAGCTGTTTTTT

d_gene: TRBD1
v_gene: TRBV20-1
j_gene: TRBJ2-1
abundance: .
CDR3aa: CSADGTGEYNEQFF
CDR3nt: TGCAGTGCCGACGGGACAGGGGAATACAATGAGCAGTTCTTC

d_gene: .
v_gene: TRBV9
j_gene: TRBJ2-5
abundance: .
CDR3aa: CASSAYGQQETQYF
CDR3nt: TGTGCCAGCAGCGCTTACGGACAGCAAGAGACCCAGTACTTC

d_gene: .
v_gene: TRBV6-5
j_gene: TRBJ1-5
abundance: medium-sized
CDR3aa: CASKGTGGQPQHF
CDR3nt: TGTGCCAGCAAAGGGACCGGGGGTCAGCCCCAGCATTTT

d_gene: .
v_gene: TRBV4-1
j_gene: TRBJ2-3
abundance: .
CDR3aa: CASSQAAVGDTQYF
CDR3nt: TGCGCCAGCAGCCAAGCAGCGGTGGGAGATACGCAGTATTTT

d_gene: .
v_gene: TRBV9
j_gene: TRBJ1-2
abundance: few
CDR3aa: CASSAGAGVYGYTF
CDR3nt: TGTGCCAGCAGCGCGGGGGCGGGGGTCTATGGCTACACCTTC

d_gene: TRBD2
v_gene: TRBV5-4
j_gene: TRBJ2-7
abundance: once
CDR3aa: CASTLAGGSYEQYF
CDR3nt: TGTGCCAGCACTCTAGCGGGGGGTTCCTACGAGCAGTACTTC

d_gene: .
v_gene: TRBV15
j_gene: TRBJ1-1
abundance: .
CDR3aa: CATSRVRASEAFF
CDR3nt: TGTGCCACCAGCAGAGTCAGGGCCAGTGAAGCTTTCTTT

d_gene: TRBD1
v_gene: TRBV10-3
j_gene: TRBJ1-1
abundance: .
CDR3aa: CAIMGTGGHTEAFF
CDR3nt: TGTGCCATCATGGGGACAGGCGGGCACACTGAAGCTTTCTTT

d_gene: .
v_gene: TRBV10-3
j_gene: TRBJ2-3
abundance: few
CDR3aa: CAISAHRDTQYF
CDR3nt: TGTGCCATCAGTGCCCATAGGGATACGCAGTATTTT

d_gene: .
v_gene: TRBV20-1
j_gene: TRBJ2-7
abundance: few
CDR3aa: CSADEGTSYEQYF
CDR3nt: TGCAGTGCTGACGAGGGAACCAGCTACGAGCAGTACTTC

d_gene: .
v_gene: TRBV3-1
j_gene: TRBJ2-3
abundance: .
CDR3aa: CASSQGPYTQYF
CDR3nt: TGTGCCAGCAGCCAGGGTCCCTATACGCAGTATTTT

d_gene: .
v_gene: TRBV3-1
j_gene: TRBJ2-1
abundance: .
CDR3aa: CASSQGAGNNEQFF
CDR3nt: TGTGCCAGCAGCCAAGGGGCAGGGAACAATGAGCAGTTCTTC

d_gene: TRBD2
v_gene: TRBV7-2
j_gene: TRBJ2-3
abundance: .
CDR3aa: CASSFWTSGGPDTQYF
CDR3nt: TGTGCCAGCAGCTTCTGGACTAGCGGGGGCCCAGATACGCAGTATTTT

d_gene: .
v_gene: TRBV12-5
j_gene: TRBJ2-3
abundance: .
CDR3aa: CASAQGLTDTQYF
CDR3nt: TGTGCTAGTGCGCAGGGGCTCACAGATACGCAGTATTTT

d_gene: .
v_gene: TRBV12-3/TRBV12-4
j_gene: TRBJ1-3
abundance: many
CDR3aa: CASSLFPSGNTIYF
CDR3nt: TGTGCCAGCAGTTTATTCCCCTCTGGAAACACCATATATTTT

d_gene: .
v_gene: TRBV18
j_gene: TRBJ2-7
abundance: .
CDR3aa: CASSPGGYYEQYF
CDR3nt: TGTGCCAGCTCACCGGGGGGTTACTACGAGCAGTACTTC

d_gene: .
v_gene: TRBV7-2
j_gene: TRBJ1-2
abundance: medium-sized
CDR3aa: CASSLGVYGYTF
CDR3nt: TGTGCCAGCAGCTTAGGAGTTTATGGCTACACCTTC

d_gene: TRBD1
v_gene: TRBV6-5
j_gene: TRBJ1-1
abundance: many
CDR3aa: CASSPLTGDTEAFF
CDR3nt: TGTGCCAGCAGTCCCTTAACAGGGGACACTGAAGCTTTCTTT

d_gene: .
v_gene: TRBV7-2
j_gene: TRBJ2-6
abundance: many
CDR3aa: CASSQRFSGANVLTF
CDR3nt: TGTGCCAGCAGCCAACGGTTTTCTGGGGCCAACGTCCTGACTTTC

d_gene: .
v_gene: TRBV20-1
j_gene: TRBJ2-4
abundance: .
CDR3aa: CSATSQAKNIQYF
CDR3nt: TGCAGTGCTACCAGCCAAGCCAAAAACATTCAGTACTTC

d_gene: TRBD1
v_gene: TRBV10-2
j_gene: TRBJ2-7
abundance: few
CDR3aa: CASTGGTGTREQYF
CDR3nt: TGCGCCAGCACAGGAGGGACAGGGACCCGGGAGCAGTACTTC

d_gene: .
v_gene: TRBV13
j_gene: TRBJ2-7
abundance: .
CDR3aa: CASSLATGSSYEQNF
CDR3nt: TGTGCCAGCAGCTTGGCCACGGGCAGCTCCTACGAGCAGAACTTC

d_gene: .
v_gene: TRBV4-3
j_gene: TRBJ2-7
abundance: .
CDR3aa: CASSRARQGYEQYF
CDR3nt: TGCGCCAGCAGCCGGGCTCGGCAGGGTTACGAGCAGTACTTC

d_gene: .
v_gene: TRBV24-1
j_gene: TRBJ2-3
abundance: few
CDR3aa: CATSDPGFSSTDTQYF
CDR3nt: TGTGCCACCAGTGATCCCGGGTTTTCTAGCACAGATACGCAGTATTTT

d_gene: .
v_gene: TRBV5-1
j_gene: TRBJ2-5
abundance: many
CDR3aa: CASSRRDFQETQYF
CDR3nt: TGCGCCAGCAGCAGACGGGACTTTCAAGAGACCCAGTACTTC

d_gene: .
v_gene: TRBV4-1
j_gene: TRBJ1-1
abundance: .
CDR3aa: CASSRDRRSRAFF
CDR3nt: TGCGCCAGCAGCCGAGACAGACGAAGTCGTGCTTTCTTT

d_gene: .
v_gene: TRBV7-8
j_gene: TRBJ2-3
abundance: .
CDR3aa: CASSTPGQDTQYF
CDR3nt: TGTGCCAGCAGCACACCGGGACAAGATACGCAGTATTTT

d_gene: .
v_gene: TRBV28
j_gene: TRBJ1-1
abundance: few
CDR3aa: CASSVTEYYSLNTEAFF
CDR3nt: TGTGCCAGCAGTGTGACAGAATACTATTCCCTGAACACTGAAGCTTTCTTT

d_gene: TRBD1
v_gene: TRBV27
j_gene: TRBJ1-5
abundance: .
CDR3aa: CASRERQGGQPQHF
CDR3nt: TGTGCCAGCAGGGAGCGACAGGGTGGGCAGCCCCAGCATTTT

d_gene: .
v_gene: TRBV12-3/TRBV12-4
j_gene: TRBJ2-5
abundance: many
CDR3aa: CASGDWGRGETQYF
CDR3nt: TGTGCCAGCGGGGACTGGGGCCGGGGGGAGACCCAGTACTTC

d_gene: .
v_gene: TRBV5-1
j_gene: TRBJ1-2
abundance: .
CDR3aa: CASSLEVNYSYTF
CDR3nt: TGCGCCAGCAGCTTGGAGGTTAACTATAGCTACACCTTC

d_gene: .
v_gene: TRBV6-5
j_gene: TRBJ1-2
abundance: medium-sized
CDR3aa: CASRQGESYTF
CDR3nt: TGTGCCAGCAGACAGGGTGAGAGCTACACCTTC

d_gene: .
v_gene: TRBV2
j_gene: TRBJ2-7
abundance: .
CDR3aa: CASESRGTYEQYF
CDR3nt: TGTGCCAGCGAGTCACGGGGGACCTACGAGCAGTACTTC

d_gene: .
v_gene: TRBV7-8
j_gene: TRBJ1-3
abundance: many
CDR3aa: CASSPRGSSGNTIYF
CDR3nt: TGTGCCAGCAGCCCCCGCGGGAGCTCTGGAAACACCATATATTTT

d_gene: .
v_gene: TRBV4-2
j_gene: TRBJ1-6
abundance: few
CDR3aa: CASSQSRVLINSPLHF
CDR3nt: TGTGCCAGCAGCCAGTCCAGGGTACTCATTAATTCACCCCTCCACTTT

d_gene: .
v_gene: TRBV12-3/TRBV12-4
j_gene: TRBJ1-2
abundance: many
CDR3aa: CASSFRGYGYTF
CDR3nt: TGTGCCAGCAGTTTCAGGGGCTATGGCTACACCTTC

d_gene: TRBD2
v_gene: TRBV12-3/TRBV12-4
j_gene: TRBJ2-3
abundance: .
CDR3aa: CASRPPTSASTDTQYF
CDR3nt: TGTGCCAGCAGACCCCCGACTAGCGCAAGCACAGATACGCAGTATTTT

d_gene: .
v_gene: TRBV27
j_gene: TRBJ2-3
abundance: many
CDR3aa: CASSYKRGDTQYF
CDR3nt: TGTGCCAGCAGTTATAAACGGGGAGATACGCAGTATTTT

d_gene: .
v_gene: TRBV12-3/TRBV12-4
j_gene: TRBJ1-6
abundance: .
CDR3aa: CASSSGYQNSPLHF
CDR3nt: TGTGCCAGCAGTTCCGGGTATCAGAATTCACCCCTCCACTTT

d_gene: .
v_gene: TRBV29-1
j_gene: TRBJ1-1
abundance: medium-sized
CDR3aa: CSASPGHLNTEAFF
CDR3nt: TGCAGCGCCTCACCGGGGCACCTGAACACTGAAGCTTTCTTT

d_gene: TRBD2
v_gene: TRBV5-1
j_gene: TRBJ2-7
abundance: many
CDR3aa: CASSPGLAGGMDEQYF
CDR3nt: TGCGCCAGCAGCCCGGGACTAGCGGGAGGAATGGACGAGCAGTACTTC

d_gene: TRBD2
v_gene: TRBV7-2
j_gene: TRBJ2-7
abundance: .
CDR3aa: CASSEERGYEQYF
CDR3nt: TGTGCCAGCAGCGAAGAGCGGGGCTACGAGCAGTACTTC

d_gene: .
v_gene: TRBV28
j_gene: TRBJ1-5
abundance: .
CDR3aa: CASRKKGSANQPQHF
CDR3nt: TGTGCCAGCAGAAAAAAGGGGTCCGCTAACCAGCCCCAGCATTTT